The rows below give T cell receptor beta chains drawn from one sample of a study of blood T cell repertoires in COVID-19. Assay used: immunoSEQ multiplex PCR; TCRdb lists only in-frame clones, some missing. The sample records approximately 260,000 clones, 65% to 85% being singletons. The sample comprised peripheral blood. All receptors derive from a woman aged 40 to 55 with active or convalescent COVID-19. Each CDR3 is given with its conserved first and last residue. Each record gives: clone size, D gene, J gene, V gene, CDR3 protein, CDR3 DNA. D genes are given only for firm matches. A clone size is listed for some rows: how often the clone was seen (once, few, many), or a class if it is expanded.

>once|-|TRBJ1-6|TRBV10-1
CASSAQMGLTPSPLHF
TGCGCCAGCAGCGCCCAGATGGGACTCACCCCCTCACCCCTCCACTTT
>-|-|TRBJ1-4|TRBV4-1
CASSQGVIATNEKLFF
TGCGCCAGCAGCCAAGGCGTAATAGCAACTAATGAAAAACTGTTTTTT
>-|-|TRBJ1-4|TRBV7-2
CASSWKGGGGEKLFF
TGTGCCAGCAGCTGGAAGGGTGGAGGAGGTGAAAAACTGTTTTTT
>-|TRBD1|TRBJ2-1|TRBV7-7
CASSLDRASYNEQFF
TGTGCTAGCAGCTTAGACAGGGCTTCCTACAATGAGCAGTTCTTC
>-|TRBD1|TRBJ1-2|TRBV14
CASSQRQGGLSYGYTF
TGTGCCAGCAGCCAACGACAGGGGGGTCTCTCCTATGGCTACACCTTC
>-|TRBD1|TRBJ1-1|TRBV5-6
CASSLRDSGSQAFF
TGTGCCAGCAGCTTGAGGGACAGCGGATCTCAAGCTTTCTTT
>-|TRBD1|TRBJ1-5|TRBV16
CASSHGTGGEPQHF
TGTGCCAGCAGCCATGGGACAGGAGGGGAGCCCCAGCATTTT
>once|-|TRBJ1-2|TRBV6-5
CASSYQGRDYGYTF
TGTGCCAGCAGTTACCAGGGTAGGGACTATGGCTACACCTTC
>-|TRBD1|TRBJ1-1|TRBV6-6
CASTGGTEAFF
TGTGCCAGTACAGGGGGAACTGAAGCTTTCTTT
>-|-|TRBJ2-7|TRBV29-1
CSVEDPVAAAYEQYF
TGCAGCGTTGAAGATCCGGTAGCGGCGGCTTACGAGCAGTACTTC
>-|-|TRBJ1-2|TRBV6-5
CASRRGGAYGYTF
TGTGCCAGCAGGAGGGGGGGCGCTTATGGCTACACCTTC
>few|TRBD2|TRBJ2-3|TRBV7-9
CASSFWTSGGAADTQYF
TGTGCCAGCAGCTTTTGGACTAGCGGGGGGGCTGCAGATACGCAGTATTTT
>many|TRBD1|TRBJ1-6|TRBV5-1
CASSDWDRGLSNSPLHF
TGCGCCAGCAGCGACTGGGACAGGGGGCTTAGTAATTCACCCCTCCACTTT
>few|TRBD1|TRBJ2-1|TRBV4-1
CASSLRDRGSYNEQFF
TGCGCCAGCAGCCTTCGGGACAGGGGCTCCTACAATGAGCAGTTCTTC
>-|TRBD1|TRBJ2-7|TRBV18
CASSPTGESYEQYF
TGTGCCAGCTCACCAACAGGGGAGTCCTACGAGCAGTACTTC
>few|TRBD1|TRBJ1-1|TRBV7-9
CASSSTTGQGNTEAFF
TGTGCCAGCAGCTCAACGACCGGACAGGGAAACACTGAAGCTTTCTTT
>-|-|TRBJ1-2|TRBV4-2
CASSQDRVRRGYTF
TGTGCCAGCAGCCAAGACAGGGTCCGTAGAGGCTACACCTTC
>once|TRBD2|TRBJ2-3|TRBV11-3
CASSLSGGLPPQTDTQYF
TGTGCCAGCAGCTTAAGTGGGGGACTACCGCCACAGACAGATACGCAGTATTTT
>once|-|TRBJ1-6|TRBV18
CASSLDKGNYNSPLHF
TGTGCCAGCTCCCTGGACAAGGGAAACTATAATTCACCCCTCCACTTT
>-|TRBD1|TRBJ1-6|TRBV6-6
CASSYGGQGTSPLHF
TGTGCCAGCAGTTACGGGGGACAGGGCACTTCACCCCTCCACTTT
>-|-|TRBJ2-6|TRBV7-3
CASRSSGANVLTF
TGTGCCAGCCGGTCCTCTGGGGCCAACGTCCTGACTTTC
>-|TRBD2|TRBJ2-5|TRBV5-6
CASSLGTSGGETQYF
TGTGCCAGCAGTTTGGGGACTAGCGGGGGTGAGACCCAGTACTTC
>once|-|TRBJ1-1|TRBV28
CASSSGVPEAFF
TGTGCCAGCAGCTCAGGGGTCCCTGAAGCTTTCTTT
>-|TRBD2|TRBJ2-1|TRBV25-1
CASSEYSVTSGRYEQFF
TGTGCCAGCAGTGAATATAGTGTCACTAGCGGGCGGTATGAGCAGTTCTTC
>few|TRBD1|TRBJ1-2|TRBV2
CASSRGQGSVNYGYTF
TGTGCCAGCAGCCGCGGACAGGGAAGCGTGAACTATGGCTACACCTTC
>-|TRBD1|TRBJ1-5|TRBV23-1
CASSFRTGRNQPQHF
TGCGCCAGCAGCTTCCGGACAGGTCGAAATCAGCCCCAGCATTTT
>-|TRBD1|TRBJ2-6|TRBV9
CASSVLGGGGANVLTF
TGTGCCAGCAGCGTGTTAGGGGGCGGTGGGGCCAACGTCCTGACTTTC
>few|-|TRBJ1-3|TRBV30
CAWSPGGSGNTIYF
TGTGCCTGGAGTCCCGGGGGTTCTGGAAACACCATATATTTT
>-|-|TRBJ2-7|TRBV27
CASSFISTPSTYEQYF
TGTGCCAGCAGTTTTATTAGTACTCCATCAACCTACGAGCAGTACTTC
>-|-|TRBJ1-5|TRBV28
CASRPPTGHSNQPQHF
TGTGCCAGCAGGCCCCCCACAGGGCATAGCAATCAGCCCCAGCATTTT
>-|-|TRBJ2-6|TRBV9
CASSAYSGANVLTF
TGTGCCAGCAGCGCTTACTCTGGGGCCAACGTCCTGACTTTC
>-|TRBD1|TRBJ2-2|TRBV28
CASGGPGTGMNTGELFF
TGTGCCAGCGGAGGTCCGGGGACAGGGATGAACACCGGGGAGCTGTTTTTT
>-|-|TRBJ1-3|TRBV6-1
CASSERATGWDSGNTIYF
TGTGCCAGCAGTGAAAGGGCGACAGGTTGGGACTCTGGAAACACCATATATTTT
>once|TRBD1|TRBJ1-6|TRBV3-1/TRBV3-2
CASSAGQGNSPLHF
TGTGCCAGCAGCGCGGGACAGGGGAACTCACCCCTCCACTTT
>-|-|TRBJ2-1|TRBV6-5
CASSYDQLREQFF
TGTGCCAGCAGTTACGACCAACTCAGGGAGCAGTTCTTC
>-|-|TRBJ1-2|TRBV19
CASSIDREDYGYTF
TGTGCCAGTAGTATAGACAGGGAAGACTATGGCTACACCTTC
>-|-|TRBJ1-5|TRBV4-1
CASSQDSQGLQPQHF
TGCGCCAGCAGCCAAGACTCCCAGGGACTTCAGCCCCAGCATTTT
>many|TRBD1|TRBJ1-2|TRBV2
CASSDQGQYGYTF
TGTGCCAGCAGTGATCAGGGACAGTATGGCTACACCTTC
>-|TRBD2|TRBJ2-1|TRBV19
CASSTYTGTSGGRNYNEQFF
TGTGCCAGTAGTACTTACACCGGGACTAGCGGGGGGAGAAACTACAATGAGCAGTTCTTC
>-|TRBD2|TRBJ2-2|TRBV2
CASTPGHTGGYTGELFF
TGTGCCAGCACTCCAGGACACACGGGGGGGTACACCGGGGAGCTGTTTTTT
>once|TRBD1|TRBJ1-4|TRBV5-1
CASSLGQGVATNEKLFF
TGCGCCAGCAGCTTGGGACAGGGAGTAGCAACTAATGAAAAACTGTTTTTT
>few|-|TRBJ1-5|TRBV21-1
CASSNPPGINNQPQHF
TGTGCCAGCAGCAACCCGCCGGGGATTAATAATCAGCCCCAGCATTTT
>-|-|TRBJ1-1|TRBV11-3
CASSQRVNTEAFF
TGTGCCAGCAGCCAGAGGGTGAACACTGAAGCTTTCTTT
>once|TRBD2|TRBJ2-7|TRBV28
CASSLGGGGSGEQYF
TGTGCCAGCAGTTTAGGTGGCGGGGGGAGTGGGGAGCAGTACTTC
>-|-|TRBJ1-5|TRBV2
CASSGSDNQPQHF
TGTGCCAGCAGTGGCAGTGACAATCAGCCCCAGCATTTT
>-|TRBD1|TRBJ1-3|TRBV3-1/TRBV3-2
CASSPTQGAWGNTIYF
TGTGCCAGCAGCCCTACACAGGGGGCGTGGGGAAACACCATATATTTT
>-|-|TRBJ1-4|TRBV5-4
CASSLGNNEKLFF
TGTGCCAGCAGCCTCGGGAATAATGAAAAACTGTTTTTT
>-|-|TRBJ1-1|TRBV29-1
CSAERFDTEAFF
TGCAGCGCGGAGCGTTTCGACACTGAAGCTTTCTTT
>once|-|TRBJ2-1|TRBV3-1/TRBV3-2
CASSAGLGGAGNEQFF
TGTGCCAGCAGCGCCGGCCTGGGGGGGGCCGGAAATGAGCAGTTCTTC
>-|TRBD1|TRBJ1-2|TRBV7-2
CASSFGQGYGYTF
TGTGCCAGCAGCTTCGGACAGGGCTATGGCTACACCTTC
>-|-|TRBJ1-1|TRBV5-1
CASSIDMASTEAFF
TGCGCCAGCAGCATCGACATGGCCAGCACTGAAGCTTTCTTT
>-|TRBD1|TRBJ1-1|TRBV6-5
CASSWRDRGHTEAFF
TGTGCCAGCAGTTGGCGGGACAGGGGGCACACTGAAGCTTTCTTT